The clone carrying this T cell receptor beta chain was observed at least ten times. The sample originates from a study of T cells in Graves' hyperthyroidism and ophthalmopathy. Background on the study: Sampling of peripheral blood happened at initial diagnosis, prior to any treatment.

The CDR3 is 15 amino acids. Trimming removed 9 bases from V and 3 bases from J; junction bases left unmatched: 6. Germline V gives CDR1 MRHNA, CDR2 SNTAGT. Cells are PBMCs isolated from roughly 9.2 ml of fresh blood. What was amplified from RNA transcripts were TCR beta CDR3 regions. HTBI primers were employed in a first-round RT-PCR of the TCR CDR3. TCRdb called the multiplex PCR reads again in MiXCR, with one record for every CDR3 protein. Seen here are 330,000 or so distinct CDR3 sequences, 15% to 20% observed once, and the top ten hold roughly 16%. The chain joins TRBV6-4 to TRBJ2-4; 12 nucleotides match TRBD1. The sequenced sample was blood. The origin of this receptor is a woman aged 40 to 50 with Graves' ophthalmopathy. DNA for the CDR3: TGTGCCAGATGGGACAGGGGGCGGCTCAAAAACATTCAGTACTTC. It yields the protein CARWDRGRLKNIQYF.